The 10 T cell receptor beta chains listed next were all sequenced from one sample in a study of shared clonotypes between healthy human individuals. Assay used: immunoSEQ multiplex PCR; TCRdb lists only in-frame clones, some missing. The table lists about 2.4 million clones, over 85% of them singletons. Material: naive CD4+ T cells sorted from blood. The subset was: CD45RA+ positively selected. These receptors all come from a man between 18 and 29 years old in good health.

A remark on this clone: At the DNA level, this CDR3 is encoded by other sequences in the same sample as well. The chain joins TRBV6-5 to TRBJ1-6; 10 bases align to TRBD1. The CDR3 totals 15 residues. Germline CDR1 reads MNHEY; CDR2 reads SVGAGI. V lost 4 bases and J lost 6; bases outside the gene matches: 3. The CDR3 nucleotides read TGTGCCAGCAGTTCCCGGGACAGGGGTAATTCACCCCTCCACTTT. It specifies CASSSRDRGNSPLHF.

The genes are TRBV30 and TRBJ2-3; TRBD1 or TRBD2 may be the D gene (6 bases each). The CDR3 is made up of 14 amino acids. Per the germline V gene, CDR1 is GTSNPN and CDR2 is SVGIG (reference sequence). V lost 6 bases and J 4 bases, leaving 17 bases between the germline ends. The CDR3 sequence is CACQRGAVPDTQYF. DNA of the CDR3: TGTGCCTGTCAAAGGGGGGCCGTGCCAGATACGCAGTATTTT.

The rearrangement joins TRBV30 to TRBJ1-4; D uncertain. Trimming removed 0 bases at V and 0 bases at J, with 8 bases between. Germline V CDR1 and CDR2: GTSNPN, SVGIG (reference sequence). The CDR3 length is 15 residues. CDR3 protein: CAWSVISATNEKLFF. The CDR3 DNA follows: TGTGCCTGGAGTGTTATAAGTGCAACTAATGAAAAACTGTTTTTT.

This rearrangement joins TRBV11-3 to TRBJ2-1; the match to TRBD2 covers 7 bases. The J segment lost 0 bases and the V segment lost 5 bases, leaving 7 bases of the junction unmatched. The CDR3 runs to 16 residues. Looked up from germline, CDR1 is SGHNT and CDR2 is YENEEA. DNA for the CDR3: TGTGCCAGCAGCCCCACTAGCGCCAGCTCCTACAATGAGCAGTTCTTC. It translates to CASSPTSASSYNEQFF.

CDR3 in amino acids: CASRHTGGRETQYF. For the CDR3, the DNA is TGTGCCAGCAGACATACAGGGGGCCGGGAGACCCAGTACTTC. The V and J genes are TRBV7-2 and TRBJ2-5; 9 bases line up with TRBD1. Germline CDR1 is SGHTA and CDR2 is FQGNSA. The CDR3 spans 14 residues. The V gene end was trimmed by 6 bases and the J gene end by 5 bases; junction bases not matched to a gene: 7.

V and J are TRBV19 and TRBJ2-6; TRBD1 agrees at 9 bases. The germline V gene has CDR1 LNHDA and CDR2 SQIVND (reference sequence). This CDR3 has 17 amino acids. V was clipped by 4 bases and J by 2 bases; unmatched bases: 6. The CDR3 sequence: CASSSRTGAPGANVLTF. As DNA, the CDR3 is TGTGCCAGTAGTAGTCGGACAGGGGCCCCTGGGGCCAACGTCCTGACTTTC.

This rearrangement joins TRBV19 to TRBJ1-4; 11 positions match TRBD1. After removal of 3 bases from V and 7 bases from J, the junction contained 4 bases not matched to a gene. Germline CDR1 reads LNHDA; CDR2 reads SQIVND (reference sequence). This CDR3 spans 15 amino acids. CDR3 sequence (DNA): TGTGCCAGTAGTATCGGACAGGGGGCAAGTGAAAAACTGTTTTTT. Translation: CASSIGQGASEKLFF.

As concerns this clone: The sample carries other DNA sequences with the same CDR3. Here the CDR3 DNA reads TGTGCCATCAGTGAGTCGGGCACTTATCAGCCCCAGCATTTT. As protein: CAISESGTYQPQHF. V usage is TRBV10-3 and J usage is TRBJ1-5; D remains unclear. V was clipped by 0 bases and J by 5 bases, with 8 bases between them. The germline V gene has CDR1 ENHRY and CDR2 SYGVKD. The CDR3 is 14 residues long.

The chain has TRBV2 and TRBJ2-3; TRBD2 matches at 15 bases. This CDR3 region has 17 residues. V gave up 6 bases and J gave up 6 bases; unmatched junction bases: 10. The V gene's germline CDR1 is SNHLY and CDR2 FYNNEI. As DNA, the CDR3 is TGTGCCAGCAGGCTAACCGGACTAGCGGGGGGGCCCGATACGCAGTATTTT. It specifies CASRLTGLAGGPDTQYF.

Regarding this clone: The same CDR3 can be traced to other DNA sequences in this sample. This CDR3 is CASSLDRGLGYTF. The CDR3 DNA sequence: TGTGCCAGCAGCTTGGACAGGGGGTTGGGCTACACCTTC. The V gene is TRBV5-4, the J gene TRBJ1-2; 8 bases align to TRBD1. The V and J ends lost 0 bases and 8 bases, in that order; junction bases with no gene match: 3. The germline CDR1 and CDR2 sequences are SGHNT and YYREEE (reference sequence). The CDR3 spans 13 residues.